The 6 T cell receptor beta chains below come from one sample, sequenced in a study of T cell responses to AZD1222 COVID-19 vaccine. TCRdb keeps only in-frame clones here, not all; method: immunoSEQ multiplex PCR. The data show around 110,000 clones, with 85% to 95% seen just once and about 3% held by the top ten. Sequenced material: peripheral blood, taken on day 0 of AZD1222 vaccination. The receptors shown here come from an adult in good health.

This chain links TRBV19 with TRBJ2-4; 7 positions match TRBD1. The V gene end was trimmed by 5 bases and the J gene end by 7 bases; junction bases not matched to a gene: 8. CDR1 is LNHDA, CDR2 SQIVND, per germline (reference sequence). The CDR3 consists of 14 residues. The CDR3 coding sequence is TGTGCCAGTAGTGCTACAGGGGACGGGAACATTCAGTACTTC. This codes for CASSATGDGNIQYF.

V gene TRBV18 combines with J gene TRBJ2-1; the D gene is possibly TRBD2 (5 bases). This CDR3 contains 16 residues. Germline V gene lookup returns CDR1 KGHSH and CDR2 LQKENI. The V gene lost 2 bases and the J gene lost 4 bases, with 15 bases spanning the gap. CDR3 nucleotides: TGTGCCAGCTCACCAATCCCCACGGGGAGATACAATGAGCAGTTCTTC. Translation: CASSPIPTGRYNEQFF.

The chain joins TRBV5-1 to TRBJ1-3; 7 bases match TRBD1. The CDR3 loop spans 16 amino acids. V was pared by 2 bases and J by 2 bases, with 7 bases of the junction left unmatched. Germline CDR1 SGHRS, CDR2 YFSETQ. This CDR3 reads CASSLVSTGTGNTIYF. The CDR3 DNA reads TGCGCCAGCAGCTTAGTTTCGACAGGGACTGGAAACACCATATATTTT.

Only one count was recorded for this clone. The V gene is TRBV7-2, the J gene TRBJ1-2, with D uncertain. V dropped 5 bases and J dropped 4 bases, with 11 bases sitting between them. Germline CDR1 SGHTA, CDR2 FQGNSA. The CDR3 has 13 residues. CDR3 protein: CASSRSTVYGYTF. The CDR3 DNA sequence: TGTGCCAGCAGCCGAAGTACGGTCTATGGCTACACCTTC.

The chain employs TRBV14 and TRBJ1-1; TRBD1 aligns across 8 bases. Germline values: CDR1 SGHDN, CDR2 FVKESK. With V trimmed by 4 bases and J by 12 bases, 7 bases remained unmatched. The CDR3 loop spans 12 amino acids. For the CDR3, the DNA is TGTGCCAGCAGCCCTCACAGGGGGGCGACTTTCTTT. Amino acid sequence: CASSPHRGATFF.

This clone was seen only once. The V call is TRBV30, the J call TRBJ1-1; no definite D call. The germline CDR1 and CDR2 sequences are GTSNPN and SVGIG (reference sequence). The ends were cut back, 4 bases at V and 1 base at J, with 13 bases in the middle. The CDR3 is 14 amino acids. The CDR3 region is CAWNWGSGNTEAFF. DNA of the CDR3: TGTGCCTGGAATTGGGGATCGGGGAACACTGAAGCTTTCTTT.